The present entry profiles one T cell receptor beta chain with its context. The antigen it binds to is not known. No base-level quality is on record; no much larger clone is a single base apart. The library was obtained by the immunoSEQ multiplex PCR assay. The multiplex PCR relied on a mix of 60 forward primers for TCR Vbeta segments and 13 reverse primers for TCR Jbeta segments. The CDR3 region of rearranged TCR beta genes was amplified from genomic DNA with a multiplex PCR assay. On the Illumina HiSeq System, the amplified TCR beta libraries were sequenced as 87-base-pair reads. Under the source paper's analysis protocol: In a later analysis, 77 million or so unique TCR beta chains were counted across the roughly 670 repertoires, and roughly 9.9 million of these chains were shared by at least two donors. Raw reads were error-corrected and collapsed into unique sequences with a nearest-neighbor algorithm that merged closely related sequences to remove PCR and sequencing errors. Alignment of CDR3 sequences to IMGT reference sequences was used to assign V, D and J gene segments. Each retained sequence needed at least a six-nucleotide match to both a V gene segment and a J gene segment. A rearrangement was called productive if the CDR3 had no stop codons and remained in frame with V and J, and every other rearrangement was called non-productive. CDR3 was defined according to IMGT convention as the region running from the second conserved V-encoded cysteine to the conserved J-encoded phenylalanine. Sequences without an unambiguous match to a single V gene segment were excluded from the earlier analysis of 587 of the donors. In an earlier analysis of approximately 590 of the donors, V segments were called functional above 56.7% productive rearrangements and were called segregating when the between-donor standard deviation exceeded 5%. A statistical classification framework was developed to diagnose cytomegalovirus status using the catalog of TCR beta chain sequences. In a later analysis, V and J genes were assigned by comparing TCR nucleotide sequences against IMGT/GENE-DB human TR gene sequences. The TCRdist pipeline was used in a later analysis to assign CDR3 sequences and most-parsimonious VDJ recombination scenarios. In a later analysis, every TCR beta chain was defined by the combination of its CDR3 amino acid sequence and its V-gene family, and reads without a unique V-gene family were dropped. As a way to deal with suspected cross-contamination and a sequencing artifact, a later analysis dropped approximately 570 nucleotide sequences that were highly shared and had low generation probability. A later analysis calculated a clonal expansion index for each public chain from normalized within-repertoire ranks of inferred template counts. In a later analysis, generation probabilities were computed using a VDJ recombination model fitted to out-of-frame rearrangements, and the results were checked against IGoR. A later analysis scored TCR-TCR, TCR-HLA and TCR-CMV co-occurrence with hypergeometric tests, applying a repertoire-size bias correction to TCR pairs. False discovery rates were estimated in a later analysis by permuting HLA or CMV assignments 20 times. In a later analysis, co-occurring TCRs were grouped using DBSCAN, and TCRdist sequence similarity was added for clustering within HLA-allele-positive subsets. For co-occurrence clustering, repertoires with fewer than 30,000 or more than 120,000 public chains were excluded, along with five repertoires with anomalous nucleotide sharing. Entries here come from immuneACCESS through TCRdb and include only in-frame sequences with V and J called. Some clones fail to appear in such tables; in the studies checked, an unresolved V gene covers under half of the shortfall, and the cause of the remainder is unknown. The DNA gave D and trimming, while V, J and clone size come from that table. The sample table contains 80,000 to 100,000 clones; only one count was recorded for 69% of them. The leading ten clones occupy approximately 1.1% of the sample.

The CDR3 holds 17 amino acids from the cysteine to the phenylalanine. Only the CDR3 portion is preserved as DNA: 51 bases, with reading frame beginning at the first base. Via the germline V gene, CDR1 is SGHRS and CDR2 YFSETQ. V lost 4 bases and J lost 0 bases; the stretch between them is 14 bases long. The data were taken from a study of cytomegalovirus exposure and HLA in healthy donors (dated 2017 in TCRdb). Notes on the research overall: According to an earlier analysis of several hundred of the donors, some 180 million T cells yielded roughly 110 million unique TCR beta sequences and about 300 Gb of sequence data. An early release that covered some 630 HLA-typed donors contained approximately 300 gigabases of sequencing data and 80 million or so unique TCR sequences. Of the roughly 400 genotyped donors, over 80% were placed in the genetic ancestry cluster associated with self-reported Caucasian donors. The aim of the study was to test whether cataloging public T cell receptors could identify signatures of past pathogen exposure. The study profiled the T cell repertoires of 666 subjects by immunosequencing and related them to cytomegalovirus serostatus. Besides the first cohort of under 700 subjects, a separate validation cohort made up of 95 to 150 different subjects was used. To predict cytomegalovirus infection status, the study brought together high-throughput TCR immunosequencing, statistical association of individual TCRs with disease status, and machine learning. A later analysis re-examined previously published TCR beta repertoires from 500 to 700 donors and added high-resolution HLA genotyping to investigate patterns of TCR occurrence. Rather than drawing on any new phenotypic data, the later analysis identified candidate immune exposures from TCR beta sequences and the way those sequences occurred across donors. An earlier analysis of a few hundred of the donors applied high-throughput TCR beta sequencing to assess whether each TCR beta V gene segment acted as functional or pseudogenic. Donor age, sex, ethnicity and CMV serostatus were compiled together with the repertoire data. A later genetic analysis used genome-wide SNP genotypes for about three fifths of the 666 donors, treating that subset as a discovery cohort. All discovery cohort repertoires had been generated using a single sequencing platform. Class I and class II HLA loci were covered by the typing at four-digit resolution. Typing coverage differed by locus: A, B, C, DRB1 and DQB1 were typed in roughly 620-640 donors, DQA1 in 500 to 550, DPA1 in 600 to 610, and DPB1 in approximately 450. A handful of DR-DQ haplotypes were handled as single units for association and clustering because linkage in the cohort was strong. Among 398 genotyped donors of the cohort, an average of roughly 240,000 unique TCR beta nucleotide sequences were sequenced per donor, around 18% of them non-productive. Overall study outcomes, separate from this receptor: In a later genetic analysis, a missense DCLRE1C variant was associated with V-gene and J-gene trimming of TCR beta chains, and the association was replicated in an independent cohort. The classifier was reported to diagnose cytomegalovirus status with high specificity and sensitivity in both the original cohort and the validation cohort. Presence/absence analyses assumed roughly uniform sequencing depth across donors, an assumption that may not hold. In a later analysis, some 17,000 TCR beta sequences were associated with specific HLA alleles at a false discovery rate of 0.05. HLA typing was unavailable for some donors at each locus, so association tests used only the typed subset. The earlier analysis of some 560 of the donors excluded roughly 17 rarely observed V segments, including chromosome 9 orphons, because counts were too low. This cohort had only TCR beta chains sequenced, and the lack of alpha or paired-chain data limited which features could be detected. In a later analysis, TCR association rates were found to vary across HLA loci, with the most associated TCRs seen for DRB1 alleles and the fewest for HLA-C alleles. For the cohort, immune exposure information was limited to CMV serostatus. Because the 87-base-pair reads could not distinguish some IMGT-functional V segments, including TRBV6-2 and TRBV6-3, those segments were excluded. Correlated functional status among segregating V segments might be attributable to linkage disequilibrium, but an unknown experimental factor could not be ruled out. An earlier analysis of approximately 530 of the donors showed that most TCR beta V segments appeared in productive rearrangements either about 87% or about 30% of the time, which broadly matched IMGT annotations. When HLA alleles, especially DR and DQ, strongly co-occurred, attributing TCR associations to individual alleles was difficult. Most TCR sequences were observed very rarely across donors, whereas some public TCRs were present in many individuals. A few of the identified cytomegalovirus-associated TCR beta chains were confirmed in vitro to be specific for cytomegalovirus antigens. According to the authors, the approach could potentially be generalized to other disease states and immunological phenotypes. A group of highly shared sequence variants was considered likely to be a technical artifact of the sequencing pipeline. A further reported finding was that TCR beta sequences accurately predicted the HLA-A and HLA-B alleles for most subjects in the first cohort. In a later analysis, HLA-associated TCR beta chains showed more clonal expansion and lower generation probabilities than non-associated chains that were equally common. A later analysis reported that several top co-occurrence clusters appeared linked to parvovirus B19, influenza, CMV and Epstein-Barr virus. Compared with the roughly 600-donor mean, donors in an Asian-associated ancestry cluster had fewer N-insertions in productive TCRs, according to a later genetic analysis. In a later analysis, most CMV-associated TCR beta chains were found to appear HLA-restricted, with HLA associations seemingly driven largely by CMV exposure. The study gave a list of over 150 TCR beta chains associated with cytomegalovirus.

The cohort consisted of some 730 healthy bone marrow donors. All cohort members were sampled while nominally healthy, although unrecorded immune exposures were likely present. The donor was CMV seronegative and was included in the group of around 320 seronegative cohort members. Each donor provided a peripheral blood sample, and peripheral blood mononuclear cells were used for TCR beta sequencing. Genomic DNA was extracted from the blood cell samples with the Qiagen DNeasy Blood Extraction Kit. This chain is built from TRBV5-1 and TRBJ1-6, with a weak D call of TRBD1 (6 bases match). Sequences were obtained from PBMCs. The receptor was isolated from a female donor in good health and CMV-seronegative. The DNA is TGCGCCAGCAGCCTCAAGGACAGAAGCTCCTATAATTCACCCCTCCACTTT. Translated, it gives CASSLKDRSSYNSPLHF.